This entry lists 9 T cell receptor beta chains sequenced from one sample in a study of metastatic and nonmetastatic thyroid tumors. TCRdb re-clonotyped the PCR reads via MiXCR. The table includes under 25,000 clones, under 35% detected once. No treatment had been given to any patient before thyroid surgery. Sequencing used blood. The receptors shown here come from a female donor with papillary thyroid cancer or a benign thyroid nodule (not recorded which). Some clones in this sample may be carry-over from other donors' samples.

In this sample, this clone turned up many times. A read error may be the cause here, since a much bigger clone is one base away. The V and J genes are TRBV6-5 and TRBJ1-6, with TRBD1 as a possible D gene (6 bases). CDR3 length equals 14 residues. Germline assignment: CDR1 MNHEY and CDR2 SVGAGI. In DNA, the CDR3 is TGTGCCAGCAGTTACGGGGACATGAATTCACTCCTCCACTTT. Translation: CASSYGDMNSLLHF.

By frequency in the sample, this clone is medium-sized. The V call is TRBV25-1, the J call TRBJ2-1; 10 bases map to TRBD2. CDR1 and CDR2 from the germline V gene are MGHDK and SYGVNS. CDR3 size: 14 residues. Trimming took 5 bases from V and 6 from J; bases not matched to a gene: 4. The CDR3 region is CASSLAGVINEQFF. Here the CDR3 DNA reads TGTGCCAGCAGTCTAGCGGGAGTAATCAATGAGCAGTTCTTC. Filled out from reference TRBV25-1 and TRBJ2-1, the complete variable domain reads EADIYQTPRYLVIGTGKKITLECSQTMGHDKMYWYQQDPGMELHLIHYSYGVNSTEKGDLSSESTVSRIRTEHFPLTLESARPSHTSQYLCASSLAGVINEQFFGPGTRLTVL.

This clone was picked up many times. Sequence at one end of the junction differs from germline and may be a read error. Other DNA sequences in this specimen translate into the identical CDR3. The V and J genes are TRBV4-2 and TRBJ1-1, with TRBD1 matching over 9 bases. Germline CDR1 LGHNA, CDR2 YNFKEQ. This CDR3 spans 18 amino acids. The CDR3 loop reads CASSPAAWTGAMNTEAFF. CDR3 nucleotides: TGTGCTAGCAGCCCCGCGGCATGGACAGGGGCAATGAACACTGAAGCTTTCTTT.

This clone was observed a single time. This chain links TRBV20-1 with TRBJ2-7, with D possibly matching TRBD1 (5 bases). Trimming shortened V by 8 bases and J by 3 bases, and 20 bases separated the two germline ends. The CDR3 spans 14 residues. Germline CDR1 and CDR2: DFQATT and SNEGSKA (reference sequence). This CDR3 reads CSSNQQALGYEQYF. CDR3 nucleotide sequence: TGCAGTTCTAATCAACAGGCCCTTGGCTACGAGCAGTACTTC.

In its sample, this clone ranks as medium-sized. This chain joins TRBV20-1 and TRBJ1-1; 9 nucleotides agree with TRBD1. Germline values: CDR1 DFQATT, CDR2 SNEGSKA (reference sequence). The CDR3 is 16 residues long. The V segment lost 0 bases and the J segment 4 bases; nucleotides outside the gene matches: 9. The CDR3 DNA sequence: TGCAGTGCTAGAGACCCCCAACAGGGGGCGAGCACTGAAGCTTTCTTT. Amino acids: CSARDPQQGASTEAFF.

This clone was recorded at least ten times. This rearrangement joins TRBV7-9 to TRBJ2-1; maybe TRBD2 (5 bases). Trimming pared 8 bases from V and 10 bases from J, leaving 12 bases between. Germline V CDR1 and CDR2: SEHNR, FQNEAQ (reference sequence). This CDR3 is 11 amino acids long. For the CDR3, the DNA is TGTGCCAGCTCCCGGGGAAGGGAGCAGTTCTTC. Protein product: CASSRGREQFF.

This clone is medium-sized within its sample. V is TRBV10-3 and J is TRBJ1-1; D uncertain. Germline V gene sequence: CDR1 ENHRY, CDR2 SYGVKD. The CDR3 length is 14 residues. Trimming cost V 3 bases and J 0 bases, with 8 bases left between them. The CDR3 region has the DNA TGTGCCATCAGTGATAACGAACTGAACACTGAAGCTTTCTTT. Its protein is CAISDNELNTEAFF.

The chain has TRBV5-1 and TRBJ2-7; D call uncertain. The CDR3 contains 13 residues. Germline V lookup: CDR1 SGHRS, CDR2 YFSETQ. Deletions cut 0 bases from V and 3 bases from J, with 7 bases between. The CDR3 region has the DNA TGCGCCAGCAGCTTGGAATCAGTCTACGAGCAGTACTTC. This codes for CASSLESVYEQYF.

This clone has just a few counts. A junction end diverges from the germline sequence, so it may reflect a read error. This chain links TRBV6-1 with TRBJ1-1; no definite D call. The CDR3 has 13 residues. Germline loops: CDR1 MNHNS, CDR2 SASEGT. The CDR3 loop is CASSDRYNTGAFF. Here the CDR3 DNA reads TGTGCCAGCAGTGACCGGTACAACACTGGAGCTTTCTTT.